This T cell receptor (beta chain) was recorded in a study of T cells expressing NK-cell markers. The wider study: Repertoires of TCR beta were obtained from T cells sorted as CD3+CD56+NKG2C+, CD3+CD56+NKG2C- and CD3+CD56-NKG2C+.

The CDR3 runs 15 residues. Germline CDR1 MNHEY, CDR2 SVGAGI. In generating TCR beta cDNA, 5'RACE template switching with UMIs was used. TCRdb re-called the 5' RACE reads and shows each CDR3 protein once, DNA omitted. The sample has approximately 170,000 distinct CDR3 sequences. Sequencing used blood T cells: a sorted CD56 or NKG2C T cell subset, CD4+ or CD8+ T cells, or bulk PBMC T cells (not recorded which). The source of this sequence is a man aged 18-70 years in good health. V gene TRBV6-5 combines with J gene TRBJ1-1. CDR3 protein: CASSYSSSMNTEAFF.